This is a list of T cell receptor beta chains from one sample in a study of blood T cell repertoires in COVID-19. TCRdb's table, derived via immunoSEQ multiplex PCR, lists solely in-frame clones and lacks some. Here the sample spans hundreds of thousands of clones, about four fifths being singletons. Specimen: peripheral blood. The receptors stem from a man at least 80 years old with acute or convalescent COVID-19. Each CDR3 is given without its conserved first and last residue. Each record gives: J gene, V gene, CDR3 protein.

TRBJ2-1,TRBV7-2,ASSPYGLAGGYEQF
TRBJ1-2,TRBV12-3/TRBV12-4,ASKRDWGGYT
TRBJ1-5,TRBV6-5,ASRRDRIVYQPQH
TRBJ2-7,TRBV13,ASSKGQGSYEQY
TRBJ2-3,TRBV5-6,ASSVRLAGSDTQY
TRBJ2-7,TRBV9,ASSVEDSGWEQY
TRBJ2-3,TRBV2,ASSNGQGVDTQY
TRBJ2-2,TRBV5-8,ASSWVPGQENTGELF
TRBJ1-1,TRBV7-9,ASSLAESARTEAF
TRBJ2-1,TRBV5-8,ASSLERLAGATYNEQF
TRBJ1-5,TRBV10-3,AIRGQGGNQPQH
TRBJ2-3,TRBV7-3,ASSLAGGPSDTQY
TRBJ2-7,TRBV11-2,ASSRQEGLAYEQY
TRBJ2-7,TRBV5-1,ARIRQGPSYEQY
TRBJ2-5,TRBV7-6,ASSGTSRGETQY
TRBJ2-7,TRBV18,ASSPPSGGALEQY
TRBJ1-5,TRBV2,ASSDSGLRNQPQH
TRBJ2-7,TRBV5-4,ASSLPGLAGVGEQY
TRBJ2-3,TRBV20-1,SASHTAWGADTQY
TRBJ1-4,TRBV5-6,ASSLSIRGEKLF
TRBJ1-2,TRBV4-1,ASSQATKSGETYGYT
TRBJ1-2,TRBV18,ASSRGGEGYT
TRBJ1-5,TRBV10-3,AISETPFPRRGKQPQH
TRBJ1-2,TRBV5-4,ASSLRDSYGYT
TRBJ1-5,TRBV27,ASSLTGLGNQPQH
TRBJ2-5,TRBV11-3,ASSTGTGETQY
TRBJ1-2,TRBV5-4,ASSFRGFGGYT
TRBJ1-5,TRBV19,ASSSKQVYQPQH
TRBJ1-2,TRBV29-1,SVEDRGEGGYT
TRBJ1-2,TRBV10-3,AISESTWDKYYGYT
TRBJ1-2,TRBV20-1,SASAGGNYGYT